The clone carrying this T cell receptor beta chain was detected a few times. Its antigen is still unknown. The data originate from a study of response to subunit inactivated influenza vaccine. Notes on the study in general: The authors suggested that every seasonal influenza vaccination recruits few new T cells.

Using its own MiXCR run on the RT-PCR reads, TCRdb lists one record per CDR3 protein. The sample has hundreds of thousands of distinct CDR3 sequences; over 25% are singletons. CDR1 and CDR2 (germline): SGDLS, YYNGEE. Trimming removed 2 bases from V and 2 bases from J, with 7 bases in between. The CDR3 sequence is 13 residues long. This sequence was found in a man between 50 and 59 years old who received an inactivated influenza vaccine. The rearrangement uses TRBV9 and TRBJ1-1; D unresolved. Sample: CD4+ T cells sorted from PBMCs, taken 4 to 6 days after vaccination. In DNA, the CDR3 is TGTGCCAGCAGCGTTGAGCCTAACACTGAAGCTTTCTTT. As protein: CASSVEPNTEAFF.